This note documents a single T cell receptor (beta chain) sequence. This entry belongs to a study of T cell repertoires in cytomegalovirus infection. In TCRdb, the reads were re-called with MiXCR into one record per CDR3 protein. The table has about 740,000 distinct CDR3 sequences, 35% to 45% seen once. The CDR3 consists of 16 residues. With V trimmed by 1 base and J by 8 bases, 12 bases remained unmatched. CDR1 and CDR2 from the germline V gene are SGHVS and FNYEAQ. The clonotype comes from a human donor in good health (CMV status not recorded). Some clones in this sample may be carry-over from other donors' samples. The sample was PBMCs. The rearrangement joins TRBV7-6 to TRBJ1-2; 8 bases match TRBD1. The DNA of the CDR3 is TGTGCCAGCAGCTTAGATTCTGGCTGGACAGGGTACGGCTACACCTTC. This encodes CASSLDSGWTGYGYTF.